This T cell receptor (beta chain) was sequenced for a study of blood T cell repertoires in COVID-19. The wider study: Acute-phase and convalescent COVID-19 samples originated in the United States, Italy and Spain. T cells, B-cell-depleted T cells, or PBMCs supplied cDNA or gDNA.

Under the authors' procedure: Cell counts per sample came from amplifying reference gene primers. Some clones are missing from TCRdb's copy, which holds only in-frame ones; the method was immunoSEQ multiplex PCR. That table supplies the V and J calls and clone size; D and trimming were determined from the DNA. The data hold approximately 50,000 clones, with roughly 87% observed a single time. In germline, CDR1 is SNHLY, CDR2 FYNNEI. The CDR3 sequence is 14 residues long. V dropped 5 bases and J dropped 4; count of bases not matched to a gene: 3. The V gene is TRBV2, the J gene TRBJ2-5; 11 bases are a match to TRBD2. The sequencing sample was made of peripheral blood. This TCR was recovered from a man aged 45 to 65 with active COVID-19. The CDR3 loop reads CASSLAGGPETQYF. The CDR3 coding sequence is TGTGCCAGCAGTTTAGCGGGGGGGCCAGAGACCCAGTACTTC.